This TCR beta chain was sequenced for a study of regulatory and conventional T cells in breast cancer. Trimming removed 10 bases from V and 5 bases from J; junction bases left unmatched: 9. The CDR3 length is 14 residues. Germline V gene lookup returns CDR1 ENHRY and CDR2 SYGVKD. TCRdb re-called the PCR reads with MiXCR, one entry per CDR3 protein. The sample has about 1,000 distinct CDR3 sequences, less than 30% seen once. In its sample, this clonotype is medium-sized. The origin of this receptor is a female donor with breast cancer. The sample taken for sequencing was conventional T cells from blood. This chain connects TRBV10-3 to TRBJ1-4; 8 nucleotides line up with TRBD1. The CDR3 reads CATGTGNFNEKLFF. CDR3 DNA: TGTGCCACCGGGACAGGAAACTTCAATGAAAAACTGTTTTTT.